This TCR beta chain appears in the sequencing data of a study of OX40 agonist ivuxolimab in advanced cancers. On the study more broadly: The patients received agonistic anti-OX40 (CD134) antibody ivuxolimab. Whole-study findings and limits: The study observed clonal expansion of CD4+ and CD8+ blood T cells by week 6 at 0.1 to 3.0 mg/kg.

Systemic immunosuppression or autoimmune disease history was grounds to exclude patients. As for this clone: Its matching antigen is unknown.

Sequencing was performed with immunoSEQ multiplex PCR; in TCRdb, only in-frame clones are kept and a portion is missing. The sample includes more than 45,000 clones, approximately 91% of them seen just once. The V and J ends lost 2 bases and 7 bases, in that order; junction bases with no gene match: 2. This CDR3 has 13 residues. CDR1 and CDR2 (germline): LNHDA, SQIVND (reference sequence). This clonotype was obtained from an adult with an advanced solid tumor such as melanoma, head and neck, liver or kidney cancer. The chain links TRBV19 to TRBJ2-1; TRBD2 agrees at 7 bases. The sequencing used CD4+ or CD8+ T cells sorted from blood, collected in a trial of the OX40 agonist ivuxolimab. CDR3 nucleotides: TGTGCCAGTAGTATAATGGGGGGGAATGAGCAGTTCTTC. Amino acid sequence: CASSIMGGNEQFF.